The next 23 T cell receptor beta chains were all read from a single sample in a study of shared clonotypes between healthy human individuals. Positively selected for CCR7, the CD45RO-negative cells used as naive CD8 cells excluded terminally differentiated effector memory CD45RA+ cells. Repertoires were generated with immunoSEQ multiplex PCR, while TCRdb's copy carries only in-frame clones and drops some. The data contain about 2,100,000 clones, just over 90% of them seen just once; the ten biggest clones take up around 1.7%. The sequenced sample was naive CD8+ T cells from PBMCs. The receptors were gathered from a man between 18 and 35 years old in good health. Some clones in this sample may be carry-over from other donors' samples.

The gene calls are TRBV7-9 and TRBJ2-7; 7 bases are a match to TRBD1. V was pared by 4 bases and J by 2 bases, with 8 bases of the junction left unmatched. Germline lookup yields CDR1 SEHNR and CDR2 FQNEAQ (reference sequence). The CDR3 has 15 amino acids. The CDR3 sequence: CASSSSLTGTYEQYF. The CDR3 coding sequence is TGTGCCAGCAGCTCATCACTGACAGGGACCTACGAGCAGTACTTC.

CDR3 protein: CASSYSRGGGGEQFF. CDR3 DNA: TGTGCCAGCAGTTACTCGAGGGGAGGAGGCGGTGAGCAGTTCTTC. V gene TRBV6-5 combines with J gene TRBJ2-1, with D perhaps matching TRBD2 (6 bases). This CDR3 is built from 15 residues. V lost 0 bases and J lost 9, with 15 bases in between. The germline V gene has CDR1 MNHEY and CDR2 SVGAGI.

The rearrangement links TRBV7-9 to TRBJ2-2; the match to TRBD1 covers 12 bases. Trimming took 8 bases from V and 5 from J; bases not matched to a gene: 9. The CDR3 is 16 residues long. Germline V CDR1 and CDR2: SEHNR, FQNEAQ (reference sequence). CDR3 in amino acids: CASVIRDRGLTGELFF. As DNA, the CDR3 is TGTGCCAGCGTTATCCGGGACAGGGGGCTAACCGGGGAGCTGTTTTTT.

V usage is TRBV4-1 and J usage is TRBJ2-6; D gene ambiguous. CDR3 length: 16 residues. Germline CDR1 reads MGHRA; CDR2 reads YSYEKL. Trimming took 4 bases from V and 0 from J, leaving 10 bases between them. Written as DNA, the CDR3 is TGCGCCAGCAGCCCCCGTATACCCTCTGGGGCCAACGTCCTGACTTTC. Translation: CASSPRIPSGANVLTF.

The gene calls are TRBV6-5 and TRBJ1-5; 9 bases are shared with TRBD1. V shed 4 bases, J shed 7 bases, and the junction held 5 bases outside the gene matches. The CDR3 contains 14 residues. Germline CDR1 reads MNHEY; CDR2 reads SVGAGI. CDR3 region: CASSLGQGIQPQHF. CDR3 in DNA: TGTGCCAGCAGTTTGGGACAGGGTATCCAGCCCCAGCATTTT.

This clone occurred once. The chain recombines TRBV7-9 with TRBJ2-1; 9 bases are shared with TRBD1. Germline CDR1 reads SEHNR; CDR2 reads FQNEAQ (reference sequence). The CDR3 has 15 residues. J gave up 8 bases and V 4 bases, and 9 bases lay outside the gene matches. The CDR3 DNA is TGTGCCAGCAGCTCTACACAGGGGGCTGCCTATGAGCAGTTCTTC. Amino acid sequence: CASSSTQGAAYEQFF.

The gene calls are TRBV28 and TRBJ2-1; D is unclear. V dropped 10 bases and J dropped 0 bases, with 13 bases sitting between them. The CDR3 sequence is 14 residues long. Germline CDR1 MDHEN, CDR2 SYDVKM. The CDR3 nucleotides read TGTGCCACTGCCCCGAGGAGCTCCTACAATGAGCAGTTCTTC. This codes for CATAPRSSYNEQFF. The full variable domain, with the rest looked up from reference TRBV28 and TRBJ2-1, is DVKVTQSSRYLVKRTGEKVFLECVQDMDHENMFWYRQDPGLGLRLIYFSYDVKMKEKGDIPEGYSVSREKKERFSLILESASTNQTSMYLCATAPRSSYNEQFFGPGTRLTVL.

On this clone itself: Other DNA sequences in this sample translate to the same CDR3. This chain links TRBV6-5 with TRBJ2-1, with 10 bases lining up with TRBD2. J was trimmed by 3 bases and V by 1 base; bases with no gene match: 0. Germline V lookup: CDR1 MNHEY, CDR2 SVGAGI. The CDR3 extends over 15 amino acids. Written as DNA, the CDR3 is TGTGCCAGCAGTTACTTAGCGGGAGGCTACAATGAGCAGTTCTTC. Translating it yields CASSYLAGGYNEQFF.

The V call is TRBV13, the J call TRBJ2-1; 15 nucleotides line up with TRBD2. The CDR3 runs 15 residues. The germline V gene has CDR1 PRHDT and CDR2 FYEKMQ (reference sequence). V dropped 4 bases and J dropped 7; count of bases not matched to a gene: 2. CDR3 amino acids: CASSSGLAGGNEQFF. The CDR3 DNA sequence: TGTGCCAGCAGCTCGGGACTAGCGGGAGGTAATGAGCAGTTCTTC.

V gene TRBV28 combines with J gene TRBJ2-5; D perhaps matches TRBD1 (5 bases). Germline lookup yields CDR1 MDHEN and CDR2 SYDVKM. V lost 5 bases, J lost 2 bases, and 12 bases lay in between. The CDR3 is 14 residues long. For the CDR3, the DNA is TGTGCCAGCAGTCGGACAAGACCTCAAGAGACCCAGTACTTC. This encodes CASSRTRPQETQYF.

The V gene is TRBV19, the J gene TRBJ2-2, with a weak D call TRBD1 (6 bases). The CDR3 extends over 18 amino acids. Germline lookup yields CDR1 LNHDA and CDR2 SQIVND (reference sequence). V was clipped by 5 bases and J by 0 bases, with 19 bases between them. CDR3 sequence reads: CASSETGLSGTNTGELFF. CDR3 DNA sequence: TGTGCCAGTAGTGAAACAGGGTTGTCAGGGACGAACACCGGGGAGCTGTTTTTT.

This chain links TRBV5-4 with TRBJ2-1; TRBD2 matches at 8 bases. This CDR3 has 15 amino acids. V trimming: 1 base; J trimming: 5 bases; junction bases outside the gene matches: 5. The germline CDR1 and CDR2 sequences are SGHNT and YYREEE (reference sequence). CDR3 amino acids: CASSLKRERNNEQFF. CDR3 DNA sequence: TGTGCCAGCAGCTTGAAGCGGGAGAGAAACAATGAGCAGTTCTTC.

This clone was seen once. The CDR3 is CASSYSGGRVETQYF. The CDR3, as DNA: TGTGCCAGCAGTTACTCGGGGGGGCGCGTGGAGACCCAGTACTTC. The chain joins TRBV6-5 to TRBJ2-5; D is possibly TRBD2 (7 bases). The CDR3 has 15 residues. From germline, CDR1 is MNHEY and CDR2 SVGAGI. Trimming stripped 0 bases from V and 5 bases from J, with 13 bases between.

The V and J genes are TRBV7-9 and TRBJ2-3; D is uncertain. The germline gives CDR1 SEHNR, CDR2 FQNEAQ (reference sequence). The CDR3 is 12 amino acids. The V and J ends lost 5 bases and 4 bases respectively, with 7 bases between them. CDR3 amino acids: CASSRTPDTQYF. CDR3 DNA sequence: TGTGCCAGCAGCAGGACCCCAGATACGCAGTATTTT.

The chain joins TRBV6-1 to TRBJ2-7; TRBD1 or TRBD2 may be the D gene (5 bases each). Looked up from germline, CDR1 is MNHNS and CDR2 is SASEGT. Trimming removed 7 bases from V and 4 bases from J, with 11 bases in between. CDR3 length equals 12 residues. The CDR3 DNA reads TGTGCCAGCATAGGGACGGGTTACGAGCAGTACTTC. Its translation is CASIGTGYEQYF.

J is TRBJ2-7 and V is TRBV7-9; unclear D gene. The V and J ends lost 5 bases and 1 base respectively, with 12 bases between them. The CDR3 totals 14 residues. The germline V gene has CDR1 SEHNR and CDR2 FQNEAQ (reference sequence). The CDR3 sequence is CASSAVGGSYEQYF. The CDR3 coding sequence is TGTGCCAGCAGCGCTGTTGGTGGGTCCTACGAGCAGTACTTC.

This clone was detected a few times. This chain uses TRBV6-6 with TRBJ1-5; D not resolved. The germline gives CDR1 MNHNY, CDR2 SVGAGI (reference sequence). V lost 6 bases to trimming and J lost 4 bases, with 10 bases between them. CDR3 length: 13 amino acids. The CDR3 reads CASSPARNQPQHF. The CDR3 coding sequence is TGTGCCAGCAGCCCAGCCAGAAATCAGCCCCAGCATTTT.

CDR3 coding DNA: TGTGCCAGCAGCTTGGGGGGAGTCGGTTCACCCCTCCACTTT. Its translation is CASSLGGVGSPLHF. V is TRBV7-3 and J is TRBJ1-6; possible D gene TRBD1, 5 bases. V lost 3 bases and J lost 9, with 12 bases in between. This CDR3 is 14 amino acids long. Germline CDR1 and CDR2: SGHTA and FQGTGA.

This chain joins TRBV10-3 and TRBJ1-5; D not certain. Germline CDR1 is ENHRY and CDR2 is SYGVKD. Trimming took off 3 bases at V and 7 bases at J, with 13 bases between the two ends. This CDR3 comprises 14 residues. The CDR3 sequence: CAISEMGSGQPQHF. CDR3 in DNA: TGTGCCATCAGTGAAATGGGCAGCGGCCAGCCCCAGCATTTT.

The chain employs TRBV13 and TRBJ2-1; no clear D gene. Germline values: CDR1 PRHDT, CDR2 FYEKMQ (reference sequence). This CDR3 has 14 residues. Between the trimmed V and J ends, which lost 3 bases and 7 bases, there was a span of 13 bases. The CDR3 nucleotides are TGTGCCAGCAGCTTGGCGAGAACCCCGAATGAGCAGTTCTTC. It codes for CASSLARTPNEQFF.

V is TRBV27 and J is TRBJ2-1; TRBD1 agrees at 8 bases. This CDR3 spans 16 amino acids. Germline V CDR1 and CDR2: MNHEY, SMNVEV (reference sequence). Losses at the gene ends were 4 bases for V and 2 bases for J; bases not matched to a gene: 7. As DNA, the CDR3 is TGTGCCAGCAGTTCCTCGACAGGGGACGCCTACAATGAGCAGTTCTTC. Translated: CASSSSTGDAYNEQFF.

The J gene is TRBJ1-2, the V gene TRBV6-1; 8 nucleotides line up with TRBD1. Trimming cost V 7 bases and J 8 bases; bases outside gene matches: 15. Germline CDR1 reads MNHNS; CDR2 reads SASEGT. There are 15 residues in the CDR3. The chain's CDR3 is CASKIGQGALWGYTF. DNA for the CDR3: TGTGCCAGCAAAATTGGACAGGGCGCTTTATGGGGCTACACCTTC.

The chain employs TRBV7-8 and TRBJ1-2, with D uncertain. V was cut by 0 bases and J by 7 bases, with 15 bases left in between. Per germline, CDR1 SGHVS and CDR2 FQNEAQ. This CDR3 comprises 15 residues. CDR3 loop: CASSLALSGVGGYTF. The DNA of the CDR3 is TGTGCCAGCAGCTTAGCGCTATCAGGCGTCGGTGGCTACACCTTC.